These 14 T cell receptor beta chains share one sample of origin, sequenced in a study of CD8 T cells in Susac syndrome. RNA amounts of about 0.5 to 1 ug underwent reverse transcription with random hexamers. TCRdb redid the calling of the immunoSEQ multiplex PCR reads with MiXCR, one entry per CDR3 protein. Of about 90,000 distinct CDR3 sequences listed, approximately 96% are singletons. The sequenced material came from CD8+ T cells from PBMCs. These receptors came from a human donor with Susac syndrome.

The rearrangement uses TRBV7-9 and TRBJ1-2, with D perhaps TRBD1 (6 bases). CDR1 is SEHNR, CDR2 FQNEAQ, per germline (reference sequence). Trimming shortened V by 2 bases and J by 1 base, and 8 bases separated the two germline ends. The CDR3 sequence is 14 residues long. CDR3 residues: CASSLSDSNYGYTF. Written as DNA, the CDR3 is TGTGCCAGCAGCTTATCGGACAGTAACTATGGCTACACCTTC.

The chain is built from TRBV5-6 and TRBJ2-1; D gene uncertain. V was clipped by 4 bases and J by 0 bases, with 8 bases between them. This CDR3 region has 14 residues. Germline loops: CDR1 SGHDT, CDR2 YYEEEE. The CDR3 spells CASSPESSYNEQFF. The CDR3 coding sequence is TGTGCCAGCAGCCCAGAGAGCTCCTACAATGAGCAGTTCTTC.

The rearrangement joins TRBV20-1 to TRBJ1-4, with 7 bases lining up with TRBD1. Germline V gives CDR1 DFQATT, CDR2 SNEGSKA (reference sequence). V lost 6 bases to trimming and J lost 5 bases; unmatched junction nucleotides: 6. The CDR3 has 13 amino acids. The CDR3 region is CSATGTVNEKLFF. The CDR3 region has the DNA TGCAGTGCAACCGGGACAGTCAATGAAAAACTGTTTTTT.

The CDR3 nucleotides are TGCGCCAGCAGCTTGGAGGCCGGGACAGGCGGAGGCTACACCTTC. This sequence encodes CASSLEAGTGGGYTF. The gene calls are TRBV5-1 and TRBJ1-2; 8 bases are shared with TRBD1. Germline CDR1 is SGHRS and CDR2 is YFSETQ. The V segment lost 0 bases and the J segment 8 bases; nucleotides outside the gene matches: 9. The CDR3 runs 15 residues. Full variable domain (missing parts from reference TRBV5-1 and TRBJ1-2): KAGVTQTPRYLIKTRGQQVTLSCSPISGHRSVSWYQQTPGQGLQFLFEYFSETQRNKGNFPGRFSGRQFSNSRSEMNVSTLELGDSALYLCASSLEAGTGGGYTFGSGTRLTVV.

The V call is TRBV5-6, the J call TRBJ1-2; 9 bases map to TRBD1. J lost 2 bases, V lost 2 bases, and 4 bases had no gene match. The CDR3 is 15 residues long. Germline loops: CDR1 SGHDT, CDR2 YYEEEE. In DNA, the CDR3 is TGTGCCAGCAGCTTCCGGGACAGGGCGAACTATGGCTACACCTTC. This translates into CASSFRDRANYGYTF.

The chain is built from TRBV28 and TRBJ2-5; 10 bases line up with TRBD1. CDR3 size: 17 residues. Germline CDR1 is MDHEN and CDR2 is SYDVKM. Trimming at V came to 1 base and at J to 2 bases, leaving 7 bases not matched to a gene. The CDR3 sequence: CASSLFTGTGEQETQYF. CDR3 in DNA: TGTGCCAGCAGTTTATTCACCGGGACAGGGGAACAAGAGACCCAGTACTTC.

The CDR3 nucleotides read TGTGCCAGCAGCCCCGGGGACAGCTTCTATGGCTACACCTTC. This encodes CASSPGDSFYGYTF. The chain uses TRBV9 and TRBJ1-2, with 7 bases aligning to TRBD1. Germline lookup yields CDR1 SGDLS and CDR2 YYNGEE. The CDR3 runs 14 residues. The trim removed 4 bases at V and 4 bases at J, leaving 7 bases unmatched.

The rearrangement uses TRBV29-1 and TRBJ2-3; D is possibly TRBD1 or TRBD2 (6 bases each). V lost 5 bases to trimming and J lost 4 bases, with 13 bases between them. The CDR3 loop spans 13 amino acids. In germline, CDR1 is SQVTM, CDR2 ANQGSEA. The chain's CDR3 is CSVNGGGADTQYF. CDR3 in DNA: TGCAGCGTTAACGGGGGCGGCGCAGATACGCAGTATTTT.

Concerning this clonotype itself: Germline and junction disagree at one end, which may indicate a read error. This chain connects TRBV5-6 to TRBJ1-4, with D maybe TRBD1 (6 bases). This CDR3 has 13 residues. In germline, CDR1 is SGHDT, CDR2 YYEEEE. CDR3 loop: CASSPNLMAGAVF. CDR3 DNA sequence: TGTGCCAGCAGCCCCAACCTAATGGCGGGGGCGGTTTTT.

The V call is TRBV19, the J call TRBJ1-2, with 8 bases aligning to TRBD1. The germline gives CDR1 LNHDA, CDR2 SQIVND (reference sequence). This CDR3 has 14 residues. The trim removed 4 bases at V and 5 bases at J, leaving 6 bases unmatched. The CDR3 here is CASSTGTGGYGYTF. The CDR3 DNA is TGTGCCAGTAGTACTGGGACAGGCGGTTATGGCTACACCTTC.

The chain is built from TRBV7-3 and TRBJ2-1; 9 nucleotides align to TRBD1. Trimming took 5 bases from V and 5 from J; bases not matched to a gene: 7. The germline CDR1 and CDR2 sequences are SGHTA and FQGTGA. CDR3 length: 15 residues. This CDR3 reads CASSPPGQGNNEQFF. In DNA, the CDR3 is TGTGCCAGCAGCCCCCCGGGACAGGGTAACAATGAGCAGTTCTTC. Using reference TRBV7-3 and TRBJ2-1 for the parts outside the CDR3, the full variable domain is GAGVSQTPSNKVTEKGKYVELRCDPISGHTALYWYRQSLGQGPEFLIYFQGTGAADDSGLPNDRFFAVRPEGSVSTLKIQRTERGDSAVYLCASSPPGQGNNEQFFGPGTRLTVL.

The genes are TRBV30 and TRBJ1-1; D is unresolved. The CDR3 is made up of 14 amino acids. The V gene's germline CDR1 is GTSNPN and CDR2 SVGIG (reference sequence). V was clipped by 1 base and J by 2 bases, with 11 bases between them. CDR3 nucleotide sequence: TGTGCCTGGAGTGATCCGCCTGGTAACACTGAAGCTTTCTTT. As protein: CAWSDPPGNTEAFF.

The chain employs TRBV12-3 or TRBV12-4 and TRBJ1-1, with 7 bases aligning to TRBD1. CDR3 length equals 16 residues. J gave up 6 bases and V 1 base, and 11 bases lay outside the gene matches. The CDR3 coding sequence is TGTGCCAGCAGTTTAGGGGACAGTAGAGATTTGGCTGAAGCTTTCTTT. This translates into CASSLGDSRDLAEAFF.

The CDR3 sequence is CASSSFSGGLTDTQYF. The CDR3 DNA reads as TGTGCCAGCAGCTCCTTTAGCGGGGGGCTCACAGATACGCAGTATTTT. The chain couples TRBV5-4 to TRBJ2-3; 10 bases agree with TRBD2. The CDR3 contains 16 residues. Unmatched junction bases numbered 6, after V lost 3 bases and J lost 2 bases. Germline V gene data show CDR1 as SGHNT and CDR2 as YYREEE (reference sequence).